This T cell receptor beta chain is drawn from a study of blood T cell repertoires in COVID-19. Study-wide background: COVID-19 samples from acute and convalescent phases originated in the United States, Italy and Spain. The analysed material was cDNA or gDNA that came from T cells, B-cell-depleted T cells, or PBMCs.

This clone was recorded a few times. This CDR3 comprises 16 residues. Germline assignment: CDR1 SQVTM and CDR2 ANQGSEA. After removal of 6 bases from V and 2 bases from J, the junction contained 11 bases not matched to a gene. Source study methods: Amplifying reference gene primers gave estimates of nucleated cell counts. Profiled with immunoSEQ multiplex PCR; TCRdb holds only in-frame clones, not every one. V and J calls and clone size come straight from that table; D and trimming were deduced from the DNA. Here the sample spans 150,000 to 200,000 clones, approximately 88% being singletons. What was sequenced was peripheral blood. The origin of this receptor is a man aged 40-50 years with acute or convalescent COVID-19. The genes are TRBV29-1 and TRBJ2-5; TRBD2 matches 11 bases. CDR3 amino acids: CSVRPRASGGQETQYF. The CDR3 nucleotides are TGCAGCGTCCGGCCCCGAGCTAGCGGGGGGCAAGAGACCCAGTACTTC.